Reported below is one T cell receptor (beta chain). This CDR3 contains 13 residues. Trimming left V 8 bases short and J 0 bases short, with 8 bases between. The germline V gene encodes CDR1 GTSNPN and CDR2 SVGIG (reference sequence). This sample was included in a study of shared clonotypes between healthy human individuals. Study details: Per-donor plates numbered three CD4 naive, three CD4 memory, two CD8 naive and one CD8 memory.

Profiled with immunoSEQ multiplex PCR; TCRdb holds only in-frame clones, not every one. The table records roughly 1,000,000 clones, around 82% of them present only once. The specimen sequenced was memory CD4+ T cells from PBMCs. The subset here: CD45RA-negative fraction. The V gene is TRBV30, the J gene TRBJ2-6; the D gene is possibly TRBD1 (6 bases). This TCR was sampled from a man younger than 30 in good health. Some clones in this sample may be carry-over from other donors' samples. CDR3 residues: CARDNSGANVLTF. CDR3 sequence (DNA): TGTGCCCGGGACAACTCTGGGGCCAACGTCCTGACTTTC.